This record covers a single TCR beta chain. The data were obtained in a study of blood T cell repertoires in COVID-19. Study-level information: The study drew acute and convalescent COVID-19 samples from the United States, Italy and Spain. PBMCs, B-cell-depleted T cells, or T cells were the source of the cDNA or gDNA that made up the material.

This CDR3 has 13 residues. The V end lost 5 bases, the J end lost 6 bases, and 14 bases lay between the germline ends. The germline V gene has CDR1 SGHTA and CDR2 FQGNSA. Authors' processing steps: Amplification with reference gene primers provided the estimates of nucleated cell counts. The method was immunoSEQ multiplex PCR; TCRdb's version includes in-frame clones alone and lacks a portion of them. The V and J calls and clone size come from that table; D and trimming were worked out from the DNA. This table has 150,000 to 190,000 clones, 76% appearing once. This TCR came from a woman over 75 with acute or convalescent COVID-19. Sequencing used peripheral blood. The rearrangement joins TRBV7-2 to TRBJ2-7, with D perhaps matching TRBD1 (6 bases). DNA of the CDR3: TGTGCCAGCAGCCGATCACAGGGCCCCGAGCAGTACTTC. Translating it yields CASSRSQGPEQYF. The full variable domain, its missing parts supplied by reference TRBV7-2 and TRBJ2-7, is GAGVSQSPSNKVTEKGKDVELRCDPISGHTALYWYRQSLGQGLEFLIYFQGNSAPDKSGLPSDRFSAERTGGSVSTLTIQRTQQEDSAVYLCASSRSQGPEQYFGPGTRLTVT.